A single sample gave rise to the 27 T cell receptor beta chains below, sequenced in a study of CD8 T cells in ankylosing spondylitis. TCRdb ran MiXCR on the 5' RACE reads and lists one entry per CDR3 protein. The top ten clones hold roughly 4.9% of a sample with around 210,000 distinct CDR3 sequences, over 7% of them seen once. Sequenced: blood, either unsorted or a sorted T cell fraction (not recorded which). The receptors were gathered from a female donor with ankylosing spondylitis or in good health (not recorded which).

This clonotype was detected ten times or more. The chain links TRBV29-1 to TRBJ2-6; D gene ambiguous. Trimming took 4 bases from V and 0 from J, leaving 4 bases between them. The CDR3 runs 13 residues. CDR1 SQVTM and CDR2 ANQGSEA come from the germline V gene. The CDR3 coding sequence is TGCAGCGTTGCGGACTCTGGGGCCAACGTCCTGACTTTC. Translated: CSVADSGANVLTF.

The table lists this clonotype with many counts. The V and J genes are TRBV7-2 and TRBJ2-5; 8 bases map to TRBD2. CDR3 length equals 15 residues. Germline V lookup: CDR1 SGHTA, CDR2 FQGNSA. With V trimmed by 4 bases and J by 1 base, 5 bases remained unmatched. CDR3 sequence: CASSSQTSVQETQYF. Here the CDR3 DNA reads TGTGCCAGCAGCTCCCAGACTAGCGTCCAAGAGACCCAGTACTTC.

This clonotype has at least ten counts. This chain uses TRBV29-1 with TRBJ2-7; 10 nucleotides agree with TRBD1. Germline trimming cut 1 base from V and 4 bases from J; bases unmatched to any gene: 1. There are 13 residues in the CDR3. Per germline, CDR1 SQVTM and CDR2 ANQGSEA. The CDR3 DNA reads TGCAGCGTTGAAGGGACAGGGGGGTACGAGCAGTACTTC. Translating it yields CSVEGTGGYEQYF.

This clonotype was picked up many times. This rearrangement joins TRBV12-3 or TRBV12-4 to TRBJ1-5, with TRBD1 identical over 8 bases. The CDR3 spans 15 residues. Losses at the gene ends were 1 base for V and 4 bases for J; bases not matched to a gene: 3. CDR3 loop: CASSLGRGPNQPQHF. The CDR3 DNA sequence: TGTGCCAGCAGTTTAGGCAGGGGGCCAAATCAGCCCCAGCATTTT.

The sample holds many counts of this clonotype. This chain uses TRBV6-1 with TRBJ1-2, with TRBD1 matching 9 bases. CDR3 size: 15 residues. CDR1 and CDR2 (germline): MNHNS, SASEGT. Trimming took 6 bases from V and 4 from J; bases not matched to a gene: 9. The CDR3 loop is CASRLQGAYGYGYTF. The CDR3 DNA follows: TGTGCCAGCAGGCTACAGGGGGCGTATGGCTATGGCTACACCTTC.

This clonotype was detected a few times. The J gene is TRBJ2-2, the V gene TRBV7-9; TRBD1 or TRBD2 may be the D gene (5 bases each). The germline gives CDR1 SEHNR, CDR2 FQNEAQ (reference sequence). This CDR3 has 16 residues. V was clipped by 5 bases and J by 4 bases, with 17 bases between them. The CDR3 here is CASSRKLGPSTGELFF. DNA of the CDR3: TGTGCCAGCAGCAGAAAATTGGGACCGTCCACCGGGGAGCTGTTTTTT.

CDR3: CASSPGTSGTSTDTQYF. DNA for the CDR3: TGTGCCAGCAGTCCAGGGACTAGCGGAACTAGCACAGATACGCAGTATTTT. The chain recombines TRBV7-2 with TRBJ2-3; 11 nucleotides agree with TRBD2. The length of the CDR3 is 17 residues. With V trimmed by 6 bases and J by 0 bases, 8 bases remained unmatched. In germline, CDR1 is SGHTA, CDR2 FQGNSA. The variable domain in full, completed from reference TRBV7-2 and TRBJ2-3, reads GAGVSQSPSNKVTEKGKDVELRCDPISGHTALYWYRQSLGQGLEFLIYFQGNSAPDKSGLPSDRFSAERTGGSVSTLTIQRTQQEDSAVYLCASSPGTSGTSTDTQYFGPGTRLTVL.

The table lists this clonotype with many counts. The chain uses TRBV7-9 and TRBJ2-1, with 8 bases aligning to TRBD1. Germline V CDR1 and CDR2: SEHNR, FQNEAQ (reference sequence). The CDR3 runs to 16 residues. Unmatched junction bases numbered 11, after V lost 1 base and J lost 9 bases. The CDR3: CASSLVTGTGRPEQFF. The CDR3 DNA follows: TGTGCCAGCAGCTTAGTAACCGGGACAGGTCGACCTGAGCAGTTCTTC. The entire variable domain, with the rest obtained from reference TRBV7-9 and TRBJ2-1, is as follows: DTGVSQNPRHKITKRGQNVTFRCDPISEHNRLYWYRQTLGQGPEFLTYFQNEAQLEKSRLLSDRFSAERPKGSFSTLEIQRTEQGDSAMYLCASSLVTGTGRPEQFFGPGTRLTVL.

This clonotype was observed many times. The rearrangement links TRBV27 to TRBJ2-7, with TRBD1 identical over 9 bases. With 5 bases clipped from V and 9 bases from J, the junction kept 17 bases outside the gene matches. CDR1 and CDR2 (germline): MNHEY, SMNVEV (reference sequence). The CDR3 covers 16 residues. The CDR3 nucleotides are TGTGCCAGCAGTCCGGGGACAGGGCGTGTTATAGCCGGGCAGTACTTC. Translating it yields CASSPGTGRVIAGQYF.

As regards this clonotype: The junction differs from germline at one of its ends, possibly a read error. The chain combines TRBV5-6 with TRBJ1-2; D gene uncertain. From germline, CDR1 is SGHDT and CDR2 YYEEEE. The CDR3 contains 13 residues. CDR3 coding DNA: TGTGTCAGCAGCGCTCGGGCAGCTGATGGTTACACCTTC. Translating it yields CVSSARAADGYTF.

This clonotype has more than one count but fewer than ten. The rearrangement links TRBV7-2 to TRBJ1-5; D is unresolved. This CDR3 has 13 amino acids. The germline CDR1 and CDR2 sequences are SGHTA and FQGNSA. V was trimmed by 5 bases and J by 7 bases, leaving 12 bases between them. The CDR3 here is CASSEVSGQPQHF. The CDR3, as DNA: TGTGCCAGCAGCGAAGTTTCGGGGCAGCCCCAGCATTTT.

This clonotype showed up many times. The chain is built from TRBV6-5 and TRBJ1-5, with D maybe TRBD1 (5 bases). Between the trimmed V and J ends, which lost 0 bases and 3 bases, there was a span of 9 bases. The germline V gene encodes CDR1 MNHEY and CDR2 SVGAGI. The CDR3 is 15 residues long. CDR3: CASSYSRQINQPQHF. CDR3 in DNA: TGTGCCAGCAGTTACTCGAGACAGATCAATCAGCCCCAGCATTTT.

In this sample, this clonotype turned up many times. This chain uses TRBV5-1 with TRBJ2-7; the match to TRBD1 covers 7 bases. Germline V gene data show CDR1 as SGHRS and CDR2 as YFSETQ. J gave up 7 bases and V 2 bases, and 9 bases lay outside the gene matches. The CDR3 sequence is 14 residues long. The CDR3 here is CASSFGGRGREQYF. The CDR3 DNA follows: TGCGCCAGCAGCTTCGGAGGTAGGGGGCGAGAGCAGTACTTC.

This clonotype came up many times. The J gene is TRBJ2-1, the V gene TRBV20-1; D may be TRBD1 (6 bases). This CDR3 comprises 16 residues. Germline V gene sequence: CDR1 DFQATT, CDR2 SNEGSKA (reference sequence). V was pared by 5 bases and J by 0 bases, with 17 bases between. CDR3 bases: TGCAGTGCTTCTCCCGGGACACCGAGCTCCTACAATGAGCAGTTCTTC. Amino acid sequence: CSASPGTPSSYNEQFF.

This clonotype has a count of ten or more. The V call is TRBV20-1, the J call TRBJ2-1, with a tentative D call TRBD1 (5 bases). This CDR3 is 17 amino acids long. Germline assignment: CDR1 DFQATT and CDR2 SNEGSKA (reference sequence). V dropped 6 bases and J dropped 0 bases, with 21 bases sitting between them. The CDR3 DNA sequence: TGCAGTGCGACCCAGGGCGCGCGACAAAGCTCCTACAATGAGCAGTTCTTC. It codes for CSATQGARQSSYNEQFF.

Many counts were recorded for this clonotype. This chain connects TRBV9 to TRBJ2-7; 7 nucleotides line up with TRBD1. Unmatched junction bases numbered 10, after V lost 4 bases and J lost 3 bases. This CDR3 has 15 residues. CDR1 is SGDLS, CDR2 YYNGEE, per germline. CDR3 protein: CASSPTRTGYYEQYF. CDR3 coding DNA: TGTGCCAGCAGCCCAACTAGGACAGGATACTACGAGCAGTACTTC.

This clonotype was recorded many times. This chain joins TRBV12-5 and TRBJ2-3; 8 nucleotides match TRBD2. Germline values: CDR1 LGHNT, CDR2 FRNRAP. Trimming took 4 bases from V and 4 from J; bases not matched to a gene: 4. CDR3 length: 14 amino acids. The CDR3 loop is CASGYPGGADTQYF. CDR3 DNA: TGTGCTAGTGGTTACCCGGGGGGGGCAGATACGCAGTATTTT.

This clonotype came up a few times. At one end the junction does not follow the germline gene, possibly because of a read error. The CDR3 reads CASSPGRAAGELFF. The CDR3, as DNA: TGCGCCAGTAGCCCTGGACGAGCCGCCGGGGAGCTGTTTTTT. The rearrangement joins TRBV4-3 to TRBJ2-2; D gene uncertain. The germline V gene encodes CDR1 LGHNA and CDR2 YSLEER. This CDR3 contains 14 residues.

The chain recombines TRBV7-9 with TRBJ2-7, with D possibly TRBD2 on 6 matching bases. V gave up 5 bases and J gave up 3 bases, with 20 bases separating them. CDR1 is SEHNR, CDR2 FQNEAQ, per germline (reference sequence). The CDR3 runs 16 residues. The CDR3 nucleotides are TGTGCCAGCAGCCCGGAGGGAAAAGGCAGGAGCTACGAGCAGTACTTC. Encoded protein: CASSPEGKGRSYEQYF.

This clonotype was detected a few times. V gene TRBV4-2 combines with J gene TRBJ2-5, with 7 bases lining up with TRBD2. Germline loops: CDR1 LGHNA, CDR2 YNFKEQ. The CDR3 consists of 14 residues. Unmatched junction bases numbered 5, after V lost 4 bases and J lost 3 bases. The CDR3 DNA reads TGTGCCAGCAGCCCCCGGGCGGGAGAAGAGACCCAGTACTTC. Translating it yields CASSPRAGEETQYF.

This clonotype was counted at least ten times. V gene TRBV12-3 or TRBV12-4 combines with J gene TRBJ2-1; a possible D gene is TRBD2 (6 bases). This CDR3 has 14 residues. Trimming cost V 7 bases and J 6 bases, with 16 bases left between them. The CDR3 DNA follows: TGTGCCAGCACCTTAGGGTCGGGGGTCAATGAGCAGTTCTTC. This sequence encodes CASTLGSGVNEQFF.

This clonotype was counted many times. The chain has TRBV4-3 and TRBJ2-1, with D hard to call. Trimming removed 0 bases at V and 9 bases at J, with 9 bases between. Germline-derived CDR1 and CDR2 are LGHNA and YSLEER. The CDR3 is 13 residues long. In DNA, the CDR3 is TGCGCCAGCAGCCAAGATCGGTCGGGTGAGCAGTTCTTC. Translated, it gives CASSQDRSGEQFF.

This clonotype was seen more than once but under ten times. This chain connects TRBV27 to TRBJ1-2; TRBD1 matches 10 bases. Germline lookup yields CDR1 MNHEY and CDR2 SMNVEV (reference sequence). V was pared by 3 bases and J by 8 bases, with 3 bases of the junction left unmatched. This CDR3 spans 13 amino acids. The CDR3 sequence is CASSFGQGVGYTF. For the CDR3, the DNA is TGTGCCAGCAGTTTCGGACAGGGGGTCGGCTACACCTTC.

This clonotype was seen many times. This CDR3 is CASSLEAYNEQFF. In nucleotides, the CDR3 is TGTGCCAGCAGCTTAGAGGCCTACAATGAGCAGTTCTTC. The chain links TRBV11-3 to TRBJ2-1; D gene unclear. CDR1 and CDR2 from the germline V gene are SGHNT and YENEEA. V was cut by 0 bases and J by 2 bases, with 2 bases left in between. The CDR3 spans 13 residues.

This clonotype was seen at least ten times. The chain joins TRBV28 to TRBJ2-7, with D perhaps matching TRBD1 (5 bases). Trimming removed 4 bases from V and 3 bases from J, with 13 bases in between. CDR1 and CDR2 (germline): MDHEN, SYDVKM. CDR3 length: 14 residues. The CDR3 protein is CASSSQGAFYEQYF. The DNA of the CDR3 is TGTGCCAGCAGTTCCCAGGGTGCCTTCTACGAGCAGTACTTC.

This clonotype was seen ten or more times. This chain links TRBV20-1 with TRBJ2-1, with 11 bases matching TRBD2. The V gene end was trimmed by 7 bases and the J gene end by 7 bases; junction bases not matched to a gene: 6. The CDR3 sequence is 13 residues long. The germline V gene has CDR1 DFQATT and CDR2 SNEGSKA (reference sequence). The CDR3 reads CSGELAGENEQFF. The CDR3 DNA is TGCAGTGGAGAACTAGCGGGAGAGAATGAGCAGTTCTTC.

This clonotype was found many times. The chain combines TRBV28 with TRBJ1-2; 8 bases fit TRBD1. The V gene end was trimmed by 5 bases and the J gene end by 6 bases; junction bases not matched to a gene: 5. The CDR3 consists of 13 residues. Per germline, CDR1 MDHEN and CDR2 SYDVKM. CDR3 loop: CASSGDRGDGYTF. The CDR3 DNA reads as TGTGCCAGCAGTGGAGACAGGGGTGATGGCTACACCTTC.